This T cell receptor (beta chain) was documented in a study of T-cell reconstitution after alpha-beta-depleted transplantation in children. Points from the study as a whole: As was reported, about two months after transplant, alpha-beta T cells came from several hundred expanded graft clones. TCRbeta diversity was high at day 60 in some patients (a result of surviving recipient T cells and thymic progenitors). A year had passed since transplant, and T-cell counts and diversity by then came mostly from newly produced T cells.

Germline V gene data show CDR1 as MNHEY and CDR2 as SMNVEV (reference sequence). Deletions cut 5 bases from V and 6 bases from J, with 14 bases between. The CDR3 sequence is 14 residues long. Unique molecular identifiers were incorporated into the prepared TCRbeta library. TCRdb itself ran the PCR reads through MiXCR, one entry per CDR3 protein. The sample yields about 980,000 distinct CDR3 sequences, roughly 31% seen once. This clonotype was recorded a few times. The antigen is undetermined. The chain links TRBV27 to TRBJ2-1; D possibly corresponds to TRBD1 (5 bases). The input for sequencing was PBMCs, mostly from graft donor cells, taken 360 days after TCRalphabeta/CD19-depleted stem cell transplant. The sequence was collected from a boy under two years old who had a stem cell transplant for SCID, so the T cells may come from the graft donor. DNA of the CDR3: TGTGCCAGCAGTCCCCTGGGGCTGCCCAATGAGCAGTTCTTC. As protein: CASSPLGLPNEQFF.